This TCR beta chain was obtained from a study of vaccination and CD4 T cells after COVID-19. Study-wide context: Post-COVID samples had a sampling time that fell a median 101 days after diagnosis (range 35 to 161).

This clonotype was seen only a few times. TCRdb re-called the PCR reads with MiXCR, one entry per CDR3 protein. This table holds 11,000 to 15,000 distinct CDR3 sequences, less than 80% found once. Germline loops: CDR1 DFQATT, CDR2 SNEGSKA (reference sequence). The J segment lost 2 bases and the V segment lost 1 base, leaving 4 bases of the junction unmatched. The CDR3 spans 14 residues. This TCR was sampled from a human donor who had recovered from COVID-19. The material was CD4+ T cells from blood, obtained after SARS-CoV-2 vaccination. This chain uses TRBV20-1 with TRBJ1-2; the match to TRBD1 covers 7 bases. This CDR3 is CSARVEGANYGYTF. As DNA, the CDR3 is TGCAGTGCTAGAGTTGAGGGGGCAAACTATGGCTACACCTTC.